Following are 8 T cell receptor beta chains from one sample sequenced in a study of T cells after yellow fever vaccination. TCRdb recomputed calls from the 5' RACE reads with MiXCR, one row per CDR3 protein. The table shows more than 450,000 distinct CDR3 sequences, with roughly a fifth occurring only once. The sequencing used PBMCs, collected 21 days after the first yellow fever vaccination. The receptors come from a young man who received the YFV17D yellow fever vaccine.

This clonotype was found a few times. The CDR3 loop is CASSLVPFNYGYTF. The CDR3 DNA is TGTGCCAGCAGCTTAGTCCCATTCAACTATGGCTACACCTTC. J is TRBJ1-2 and V is TRBV7-2; the D is unclear. Germline V gene lookup returns CDR1 SGHTA and CDR2 FQGNSA. The CDR3 contains 14 residues. V gave up 1 base and J gave up 2 bases, with 8 bases separating them.

There are many counts of this clonotype. This chain joins TRBV5-1 and TRBJ2-7; D may be TRBD1 or TRBD2 (5 bases each). CDR3 length: 11 residues. Germline CDR1 and CDR2: SGHRS and YFSETQ. Trimming pared 5 bases from V and 6 bases from J, leaving 9 bases between. CDR3 residues: CASSEGSEQYF. CDR3 DNA sequence: TGCGCCAGCAGTGAGGGGTCCGAGCAGTACTTC. The full variable domain, its missing parts supplied by reference TRBV5-1 and TRBJ2-7, is KAGVTQTPRYLIKTRGQQVTLSCSPISGHRSVSWYQQTPGQGLQFLFEYFSETQRNKGNFPGRFSGRQFSNSRSEMNVSTLELGDSALYLCASSEGSEQYFGPGTRLTVT.

The chain joins TRBV12-3 or TRBV12-4 to TRBJ1-1; no definite D call. The ends were cut back, 6 bases at V and 1 base at J, with 18 bases in the middle. CDR3 length: 16 residues. Here the CDR3 reads CASSLPGWEGNTEAFF. The CDR3 nucleotides read TGTGCCAGCAGCTTACCCGGATGGGAGGGGAACACTGAAGCTTTCTTT.

This clonotype was seen a few times. The genes are TRBV5-6 and TRBJ1-1, with D perhaps matching TRBD1 (6 bases). The CDR3 covers 15 residues. The V end lost 5 bases, the J end lost 5 bases, and 19 bases lay between the germline ends. From germline, CDR1 is SGHDT and CDR2 YYEEEE. CDR3 in DNA: TGTGCCAGCAGTCCACAGGGAGGTTCACTGACTGAAGCTTTCTTT. Translating gives CASSPQGGSLTEAFF.

The chain employs TRBV5-1 and TRBJ1-2, with D perhaps TRBD1 (6 bases). Germline V gives CDR1 SGHRS, CDR2 YFSETQ. This CDR3 has 13 amino acids. The V and J ends lost 3 bases and 8 bases respectively, with 14 bases between them. DNA for the CDR3: TGCGCCAGCAGCTCCTCCGAGGGGGGAGGCTACACCTTC. Encoded protein: CASSSSEGGGYTF.

This clonotype has a handful of counts. The chain is built from TRBV26 and TRBJ2-2; the D call TRBD1 from the table was never checked on the DNA. TRBV26 has pseudogene status. This CDR3 spans 17 amino acids. CDR3 DNA: TGTGCCAGCAGTTTGGAGCCGGGAAGGGTGAACACCGGGGAGCTGTTTTTT. Residues: CASSLEPGRVNTGELFF.

This clonotype has just a few counts. The chain uses TRBV12-3 or TRBV12-4 and TRBJ2-2; D uncertain. This CDR3 is 14 amino acids long. Trimming took 1 base from V and 4 from J, leaving 7 bases between them. The DNA for the CDR3 is TGTGCCAGCAGTTTAGGGACCTTCACCGGGGAGCTGTTTTTT. Protein product: CASSLGTFTGELFF.

This chain connects TRBV11-2 to TRBJ2-1, with 14 bases lining up with TRBD2. V lost 6 bases to trimming and J lost 0 bases; unmatched junction nucleotides: 10. CDR1 is SGHAT, CDR2 FQNNGV, per germline. This CDR3 region has 19 residues. The CDR3 sequence is CASRPWTSGGWSSYNEQFF. CDR3 DNA sequence: TGTGCCAGCAGACCATGGACTAGCGGGGGGTGGAGCTCCTACAATGAGCAGTTCTTC.